This T cell receptor beta chain is from a study of blood T cell repertoires in COVID-19. Study details: Samples came from the United States, Italy and Spain, spanning acute and convalescent COVID-19. PBMCs, B-cell-depleted T cells, or T cells provided the cDNA or gDNA that made up the material.

The CDR3 contains 17 residues. Germline CDR1 SGHKS, CDR2 YYEKEE (reference sequence). Between the trimmed V and J ends, which lost 0 bases and 0 bases, there was a span of 13 bases. Some clones are missing from TCRdb's copy, which holds only in-frame ones; the method was immunoSEQ multiplex PCR. There are under 250,000 clones in the sample; approximately 90% occur only once, and under 4% lies in the top ten. Everyone who took part was roughly 18 to 89 years old, and they came from fewer than 25 US areas. The sample was PBMCs or T cells enriched from blood (not recorded which). The chain couples TRBV5-5 to TRBJ1-3; D uncertain. The TCR was taken from a young woman in a cohort exposed to, infected with or recovered from COVID-19 (not recorded which). The CDR3 nucleotides read TGTGCCAGCAGCTTGGGTATTTCGGGAGCCTCTGGAAACACCATATATTTT. Protein product: CASSLGISGASGNTIYF.